By sample share, the clone carrying this T cell receptor (beta chain) is medium-sized. These data originate in a study of CD8+CD57+ T cells in acquired aplastic anemia. This CDR3 comprises 15 residues. V dropped 3 bases and J dropped 5 bases, with 17 bases sitting between them. CDR1 LNHDA and CDR2 SQIVND come from the germline V gene (reference sequence). Profiles of TCR beta VDJ and CDR3 were generated from a genomic DNA template. Via MiXCR, TCRdb re-called the reads, giving one row per CDR3 protein. The table has approximately 58,000 distinct CDR3 sequences, 57% seen once; the top ten hold under 20%. Patients who underwent sequencing had shown CD8+CD57+ cell expansion by flow cytometry.

Sequenced input: sorted CD4+, CD8+, or CD8+CD57+ T cells (not recorded which) from PBMCs. The gene calls are TRBV19 and TRBJ2-7; either TRBD1 or TRBD2 may supply D (6 bases each). The TCR sequence derives from a human donor with aplastic anemia. The CDR3 DNA is TGTGCCAGTAGTATCGTACCGGGGGCGGTCCACGAGCAGTACTTC. It is translated as CASSIVPGAVHEQYF.